These T cell receptor beta chains were read from a single sample in a study. Each CDR3 protein gets one entry after TCRdb re-called the 5' RACE reads with MiXCR. The sample shows about 43,000 distinct CDR3 sequences, around a fifth of them seen only once. Input material: Tregs sorted from a lymph node. The receptors originated from a female donor with breast cancer. Both conserved end residues are part of each CDR3. D genes are given only for firm matches. Clone size is shown for a subset of rows, as once, few, many or a class of expanded clone.

j_call v_call clone_size d_call cdr3_aa cdr3_nt
TRBJ2-1 TRBV4-2 many NA CASTRLLNNEQFF TGTGCCAGCACCCGACTATTGAACAATGAGCAGTTCTTC
TRBJ1-5 TRBV7-2 few NA CASSLFRAGSNQPQHF TGTGCCAGCAGCCTCTTCCGGGCAGGTAGCAATCAGCCCCAGCATTTT
TRBJ1-2 TRBV7-9 NA TRBD1 CASNLAGTDLHYGYTF TGTGCCAGCAACTTAGCGGGGACAGACCTCCACTATGGCTACACCTTC
TRBJ2-1 TRBV7-9 NA TRBD2 CASSAGLAGVNEQFF TGTGCCAGCAGCGCGGGACTAGCGGGAGTCAATGAGCAGTTCTTC
TRBJ2-7 TRBV30 few NA CAWSVSGVAYEQYF TGTGCCTGGAGTGTATCGGGCGTAGCCTACGAGCAGTACTTC
TRBJ2-7 TRBV28 NA TRBD1 CTSSLWTGFDEQHF TGTACCAGCAGTTTATGGACAGGGTTCGACGAGCAGCACTTC
TRBJ2-1 TRBV10-3 many TRBD2 CAISTSGGARDEQFF TGTGCCATCAGTACCTCGGGGGGGGCGAGGGATGAGCAGTTCTTC
TRBJ2-5 TRBV7-9 many TRBD1 CASSADREKETQYF TGTGCCAGCAGCGCCGACAGGGAAAAAGAGACCCAGTACTTC
TRBJ2-2 TRBV30 NA TRBD2 CAWSAGGPGELFF TGTGCCTGGAGTGCGGGGGGGCCCGGGGAGCTGTTTTTT
TRBJ1-1 TRBV7-3 many NA CASSRLGGRGAEAFF TGTGCCAGCAGCCGCCTCGGGGGGCGCGGGGCTGAAGCTTTCTTT
TRBJ2-2 TRBV6-1 NA TRBD2 CASRSGLPGTGELFF TGTGCCAGCAGATCGGGACTACCGGGGACCGGGGAGCTGTTTTTT
TRBJ2-1 TRBV7-9 NA NA CASRLNGRGGEQFF TGTGCCAGCAGACTTAATGGAAGGGGCGGAGAGCAGTTCTTC
TRBJ2-2 TRBV5-6 few NA CASSLEVYTGELFF TGTGCCAGCAGCTTGGAGGTTTACACCGGGGAGCTGTTTTTT